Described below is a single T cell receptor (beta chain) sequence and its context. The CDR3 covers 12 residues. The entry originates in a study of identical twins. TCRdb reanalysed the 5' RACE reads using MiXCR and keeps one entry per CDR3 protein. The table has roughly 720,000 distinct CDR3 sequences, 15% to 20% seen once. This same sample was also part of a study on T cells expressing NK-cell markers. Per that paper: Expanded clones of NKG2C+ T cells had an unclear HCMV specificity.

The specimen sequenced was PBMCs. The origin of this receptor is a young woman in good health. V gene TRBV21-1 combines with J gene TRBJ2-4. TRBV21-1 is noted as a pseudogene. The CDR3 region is CASSKDWVGQYF. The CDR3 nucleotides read TGTGCCAGCAGCAAAGACTGGGTCGGTCAGTACTTC.